Sequencing of this TCR beta chain was carried out in a study of T cell repertoires in cytomegalovirus infection. Overall study context: Public TCR beta signatures were indicative of both CMV infection and a matching HLA type. Regarding the study as a whole: Cumulated frequencies of public TCR beta families served to identify carriers of CMV plus the relevant HLA.

In this sample, this clonotype turned up many times. The antigen remains unidentified. Trimming took 1 base from V and 7 from J, leaving 4 bases between them. This CDR3 has 11 residues. The germline V gene has CDR1 SEHNR and CDR2 FQNEAQ (reference sequence). A single record per CDR3 protein comes from TCRdb applying MiXCR to the reads. The sample yields about 490,000 distinct CDR3 sequences, 16% seen once. This chain uses TRBV7-9 with TRBJ1-1, with unresolved D. The sequence was collected from a human donor in good health (CMV status not recorded). Some clones in this sample may be carry-over from other donors' samples. The sample comprised CD8+ T cells from PBMCs. The CDR3 sequence is CASSLGSEAFF. The CDR3 DNA follows: TGTGCCAGCAGCTTAGGCAGTGAAGCTTTCTTT.